Listed below are T cell receptor beta chains from one sample, sequenced in a study of shared clonotypes between healthy human individuals. The data were produced by immunoSEQ multiplex PCR, yet TCRdb's version contains in-frame clones alone and is incomplete. Of over 950,000 clones in the sample, approximately 75% are singletons; the top ten hold about 0.89%. Sequencing input: memory CD4+ T cells from PBMCs. The receptor set was obtained from a man younger than 35 in good health. Some clones in this sample may be carry-over from other donors' samples. The CDR3 runs from the conserved cysteine through the conserved F or W. D genes are given only for firm matches. Clone sizes are given selectively: once, few, many, or a class where the clone is expanded.

v_gene,abundance,d_gene,j_gene,len,CDR3aa,CDR3nt
TRBV9,once,NA,TRBJ2-4,13,CASSPATGPIQYF,TGTGCCAGCAGCCCCGCAACGGGACCCATTCAGTACTTC
TRBV11-2,NA,NA,TRBJ2-7,12,CASSPELYEQYF,TGTGCCAGCAGCCCAGAATTATACGAGCAGTACTTC
TRBV7-9,NA,TRBD2,TRBJ2-1,16,CASSSPSGGTYNEQFF,TGTGCCAGCAGTTCACCTAGCGGAGGAACCTACAATGAGCAGTTCTTC
TRBV19,few,NA,TRBJ2-1,11,CASSMWEEQFF,TGTGCCAGTAGTATGTGGGAGGAGCAGTTCTTC
TRBV5-1,NA,TRBD1,TRBJ1-2,15,CASSLEGTGVDGYTF,TGCGCCAGCAGCTTGGAAGGGACAGGGGTGGATGGCTACACCTTC
TRBV29-1,NA,TRBD1,TRBJ2-7,14,CSVVGQGELNEQYF,TGCAGCGTCGTTGGACAGGGCGAGCTAAACGAGCAGTACTTC
TRBV13,many,NA,TRBJ1-5,13,CASSLGIAQPQHF,TGTGCCAGCAGCTTAGGAATAGCGCAGCCCCAGCATTTT
TRBV6-5,NA,NA,TRBJ2-5,12,CASRETAETQYF,TGTGCCAGCAGGGAGACAGCAGAGACCCAGTACTTC
TRBV27,NA,NA,TRBJ2-1,15,CASSLQALTYNEQFF,TGTGCCAGCAGTTTACAGGCCCTTACATACAATGAGCAGTTCTTC
TRBV7-8,NA,NA,TRBJ1-1,16,CASSAGRGGAVSEAFF,TGTGCCAGCAGCGCCGGTAGGGGGGGAGCTGTATCTGAAGCTTTCTTT
TRBV5-4,NA,TRBD2,TRBJ2-5,15,CASGRLAGGSETQYF,TGTGCCAGCGGGCGACTAGCGGGAGGGTCAGAGACCCAGTACTTC
TRBV5-4,NA,NA,TRBJ2-2,17,CASSLSWGQRVSGELFF,TGTGCCAGCAGCTTGAGTTGGGGCCAGCGGGTGAGCGGGGAGCTGTTTTTT
TRBV7-9,NA,NA,TRBJ1-5,13,CASSLGGGQPQHF,TGTGCCAGCAGCTTAGGAGGGGGTCAGCCCCAGCATTTT
TRBV7-2,NA,NA,TRBJ1-1,14,CASSPGAANTEAFF,TGTGCCAGCAGCCCCGGGGCGGCGAACACTGAAGCTTTCTTT
TRBV7-2,few,TRBD2,TRBJ2-3,15,CASSYLSGRPDTQYF,TGTGCCAGCAGCTATTTGAGCGGGAGGCCAGATACGCAGTATTTT
TRBV2,many,NA,TRBJ1-5,13,CASSGAGYQPQHF,TGTGCCAGCAGTGGGGCGGGGTATCAGCCCCAGCATTTT
TRBV5-1,few,TRBD2,TRBJ2-7,12,CASSWGGYEQYF,TGCGCCAGCAGCTGGGGGGGCTACGAGCAGTACTTC
TRBV14,NA,NA,TRBJ2-3,11,CASSGYDTQYF,TGTGCCAGCAGTGGTTATGATACGCAGTATTTT
TRBV5-1,many,NA,TRBJ1-5,14,CASSLGPGSQPQHF,TGCGCCAGCAGCTTGGGACCGGGGAGTCAGCCCCAGCATTTT
TRBV18,NA,TRBD2,TRBJ2-1,18,CASSPMTSGSGTYNEQFF,TGTGCCAGCTCACCGATGACTAGCGGGAGTGGGACCTACAATGAGCAGTTCTTC
TRBV5-1,NA,NA,TRBJ2-7,15,CASSLGAADGAEQYF,TGCGCCAGCAGCTTGGGGGCAGCCGACGGGGCCGAGCAGTACTTC
TRBV11-3,NA,TRBD2,TRBJ2-5,20,CASRPPEASGRRVRQETQYF,TGTGCCAGCCGACCCCCCGAGGCTAGCGGGAGGAGGGTGAGACAAGAGACCCAGTACTTC
TRBV9,NA,NA,TRBJ2-7,14,CASSVASPSYEQYF,TGTGCCAGCAGCGTAGCGTCGCCCTCCTACGAGCAGTACTTC
TRBV30,NA,TRBD1,TRBJ1-4,14,CAWSAGQGSQKLFF,TGTGCCTGGAGTGCTGGACAGGGAAGTCAAAAACTGTTTTTT
TRBV4-3,NA,NA,TRBJ1-2,15,CASSQEAGYNYGYTF,TGCGCCAGCAGCCAAGAGGCAGGGTATAACTATGGCTACACCTTC
TRBV6-1,NA,NA,TRBJ2-7,14,CASSDPGSSYEQYF,TGTGCCAGCAGTGATCCGGGCTCCTCCTACGAGCAGTACTTC
TRBV7-3,NA,NA,TRBJ1-1,14,CASSSAGANTEAFF,TGTGCCAGCAGCTCCGCCGGCGCGAACACTGAAGCTTTCTTT
TRBV5-1,NA,TRBD1,TRBJ2-1,15,CASSLWGQGDNEQFF,TGCGCCAGCAGCTTGTGGGGACAGGGCGACAATGAGCAGTTCTTC
TRBV7-6,few,TRBD1,TRBJ2-1,16,CASSFRDRDRGAEQFF,TGTGCCAGCAGCTTCCGGGACAGGGATAGAGGTGCGGAGCAGTTCTTC
TRBV5-4,few,NA,TRBJ1-3,14,CASSLAGARDTIYF,TGTGCCAGCAGCTTGGCAGGGGCTCGTGACACCATATATTTT
TRBV30,NA,TRBD1,TRBJ1-2,16,CAWSKGTGSFIYGYTF,TGTGCCTGGAGTAAGGGGACAGGGTCCTTCATCTATGGCTACACCTTC
TRBV2,NA,NA,TRBJ1-5,16,CASRSITGSSNQPQHF,TGTGCCAGCAGGTCGATCACAGGTTCTAGCAATCAGCCCCAGCATTTT
TRBV5-8,NA,TRBD1,TRBJ1-5,16,CASSLGQGDSNQPQHF,TGTGCCAGCAGCTTGGGACAGGGGGATAGCAATCAGCCCCAGCATTTT
TRBV28,NA,NA,TRBJ2-1,17,CASIPALAASSYNEQFF,TGTGCCAGCATCCCAGCACTCGCGGCCAGCTCCTACAATGAGCAGTTCTTC
TRBV30,NA,TRBD1,TRBJ1-1,12,CAWSLGQTEAFF,TGTGCCTGGAGTTTGGGACAGACCGAAGCTTTCTTT
TRBV7-8,NA,NA,TRBJ2-5,14,CASSLRGNQETQYF,TGTGCCAGCAGCCTGAGGGGGAACCAAGAGACCCAGTACTTC
TRBV11-2,once,TRBD1,TRBJ2-3,15,CASGLDRGATDTQYF,TGTGCCAGTGGCCTGGACAGGGGAGCCACAGATACGCAGTATTTT
TRBV12-5,NA,TRBD1,TRBJ2-1,15,CASGGDGTVYNEQFF,TGTGCTAGTGGTGGGGATGGGACAGTTTACAATGAGCAGTTCTTC
TRBV2,NA,TRBD2,TRBJ2-5,15,CASSLKGLAGETQYF,TGTGCCAGCAGTTTGAAGGGACTAGCGGGAGAGACCCAGTACTTC
TRBV19,NA,TRBD1,TRBJ1-2,13,CASTRQGNQGYTF,TGTGCCAGTACCCGACAGGGAAATCAAGGCTACACCTTC
TRBV7-8,NA,NA,TRBJ1-3,17,CASSLGPERSSGNTIYF,TGTGCCAGCAGCCTAGGGCCAGAACGAAGCTCTGGAAACACCATATATTTT
TRBV5-6,NA,NA,TRBJ2-2,14,CASSQTDLTGELFF,TGTGCCAGCAGCCAAACGGACCTCACCGGGGAGCTGTTTTTT
TRBV6-6,NA,NA,TRBJ2-4,12,CASGGTKNIQYF,TGTGCCAGCGGGGGGACCAAAAACATTCAGTACTTC
TRBV29-1,few,NA,TRBJ1-5,12,CSVGWVRQPQHF,TGCAGCGTTGGGTGGGTTAGACAGCCCCAGCATTTT
TRBV10-3,NA,TRBD1,TRBJ1-2,14,CAISESSGGRGYTF,TGTGCCATCAGTGAGTCCTCAGGGGGACGCGGCTACACCTTC